The rows below give T cell receptor beta chains drawn from one sample of a study of shared clonotypes between healthy human individuals. The method was immunoSEQ multiplex PCR; TCRdb's version includes in-frame clones alone and lacks a portion of them. The sample shows millions of clones, approximately 95% of them seen only once. Sequenced material: naive CD4+ T cells from PBMCs. These receptors came from a man younger than 35 in good health. Some clones in this sample may be carry-over from other donors' samples. The CDR3 runs from the conserved cysteine through the conserved F or W. The D gene is left open where the match is weak. Only part of the rows carry a size: once, few, many, or a class if the clone is expanded.

15	once	TRBD1	TRBV5-1	TRBJ1-5	TGCGCCAGCAGCAGGGGGACAGGGAGTTGGGAGCCCCAGCATTTT	CASSRGTGSWEPQHF
15	-	TRBD2	TRBV10-2	TRBJ2-5	TGCGCCAGCAGTGATCTCGGGACTAGTGAAGAGACCCAGTACTTC	CASSDLGTSEETQYF
15	-	-	TRBV2	TRBJ1-3	TGTGCCAGCAGTCCCGGCAGGCTCTCTGGAAACACCATATATTTT	CASSPGRLSGNTIYF
15	-	-	TRBV5-1	TRBJ2-7	TGCGCCAGCAGCCCTACCGGGACGGTTCTCTACGAGCAGTACTTC	CASSPTGTVLYEQYF
14	-	-	TRBV5-1	TRBJ2-3	TGCGCCAGCAGCTTGGAGGACAGTACAGATACGCAGTATTTT	CASSLEDSTDTQYF
15	-	-	TRBV27	TRBJ2-3	TGTGCCAGCAGTCTAATTGCGGGATTGGGAGATACGCAGTATTTT	CASSLIAGLGDTQYF
12	-	-	TRBV30	TRBJ2-7	TGTGCCCACCTGGGCGGGAATTACGAGCAGTACTTC	CAHLGGNYEQYF
13	-	-	TRBV5-4	TRBJ2-1	TGTGCCAGCAGCGAACTAGGAGGGAATGAGCAGTTCTTC	CASSELGGNEQFF
16	-	TRBD1	TRBV5-1	TRBJ2-3	TGCGCCAGCAGCATAACCGGGACAGGGAAAGCAGATACGCAGTATTTT	CASSITGTGKADTQYF
15	-	TRBD1	TRBV2	TRBJ2-3	TGTGCCAGCAGTGGGTACAGGGGCCCCACAGATACGCAGTATTTT	CASSGYRGPTDTQYF
14	-	-	TRBV6-1	TRBJ2-7	TGTGCCAGCAGTGAAGGGGGAGCCCCCTACGAGCAGTACTTC	CASSEGGAPYEQYF
17	-	-	TRBV5-1	TRBJ2-2	TGCGCCAGCAGCTTGACAGGGATTCCCTCGAACACCGGGGAGCTGTTTTTT	CASSLTGIPSNTGELFF
14	-	TRBD2	TRBV5-1	TRBJ2-3	TGCGCCAGCAGCTTGGGGGTAGCGGGGGATACGCAGTATTTT	CASSLGVAGDTQYF
16	-	-	TRBV10-3	TRBJ1-5	TGTGCCATCAGTGAACGGGCCTTAGGGAGCAATCAGCCCCAGCATTTT	CAISERALGSNQPQHF
16	-	TRBD1	TRBV28	TRBJ2-1	TGTGCCAGCAGTTTCCGACAGGGGAGCTCCTACAATGAGCAGTTCTTC	CASSFRQGSSYNEQFF
14	few	TRBD2	TRBV11-3	TRBJ2-5	TGTGCCAGCAGCTTGACTAGCGGGTCGGAGACCCAGTACTTC	CASSLTSGSETQYF
14	once	-	TRBV5-4	TRBJ1-3	TGTGCCAGCAGCTTGGGGGACACTGGAAACACCATATATTTT	CASSLGDTGNTIYF
19	-	-	TRBV6-1	TRBJ2-3	TGTGCCAGCAGTGAAACTCCCCAGGCCCGAACACTACGCACAGATACGCAGTATTTT	CASSETPQARTLRTDTQYF
15	-	TRBD1	TRBV5-5	TRBJ1-2	TGTGCCAGCAGCTTTCCCGACAGGGTCGTCTATGGCTACACCTTC	CASSFPDRVVYGYTF
14	-	-	TRBV6-5	TRBJ1-1	TGTGCCAGCAGGGACTCGGTGGTAGGCACTGAAGCTTTCTTT	CASRDSVVGTEAFF
15	-	-	TRBV6-5	TRBJ2-2	TGTGCCAGCAGTCGGACACCCGCGAACACCGGGGAGCTGTTTTTT	CASSRTPANTGELFF
16	-	-	TRBV18	TRBJ2-1	TGTGCCAGCTCACTTAATGGTCCGACCCTCTACAATGAGCAGTTCTTC	CASSLNGPTLYNEQFF
15	-	-	TRBV9	TRBJ2-3	TGTGCCAGCAGCGTAGCGAGTTTGAGCACAGATACGCAGTATTTT	CASSVASLSTDTQYF
14	-	-	TRBV5-1	TRBJ2-2	TGCGCCAGCAGCTCCGGGTTTACCACCGGGGAGCTGTTTTTT	CASSSGFTTGELFF
16	once	-	TRBV19	TRBJ2-2	TGTGCCAGTAGTATACCCAGGTCCTTGAACACCGGGGAGCTGTTTTTT	CASSIPRSLNTGELFF
14	-	TRBD2	TRBV7-2	TRBJ2-1	TGTGCCAGCAGCCCTAGCGGGCCCATCAGGTGGCAGTTCTTC	CASSPSGPIRWQFF
15	-	-	TRBV5-1	TRBJ1-4	TGCGCCAGCAGCTTGAGTGGGACGGACAATGAAAAACTGTTTTTT	CASSLSGTDNEKLFF
14	-	TRBD2	TRBV9	TRBJ2-7	TGTGCCAGCAGCCCCGGACTAGCGGGCTACGAGCAGTACTTC	CASSPGLAGYEQYF
15	-	TRBD1	TRBV15	TRBJ2-7	TGTGCCACCAGCAGAGCCGGGACAGGGGTCTACGAGCAGTACTTC	CATSRAGTGVYEQYF
15	-	TRBD1	TRBV9	TRBJ2-3	TGTGCCAGCAGCCCGCGGACAGGGTACACAGATACGCAGTATTTT	CASSPRTGYTDTQYF
15	once	TRBD1	TRBV7-2	TRBJ2-7	TGTGCCAGCAGTCGTACCGGGACAGGGAGATACGAGCAGTACTTC	CASSRTGTGRYEQYF
14	once	-	TRBV6-1	TRBJ1-2	TGTGCCAGCGCTAGGGAAGGCAGGCCGCATGGCTACACCTTC	CASAREGRPHGYTF
17	-	TRBD1	TRBV28	TRBJ2-4	TGTGCCAGCAGTACCAACAGGGGGTTCGGGGCCAAAAACATTCAGTACTTC	CASSTNRGFGAKNIQYF
16	once	-	TRBV9	TRBJ2-3	TGTGCCAGCAGCGTAGCGTCCAGGCCAAGCACAGATACGCAGTATTTT	CASSVASRPSTDTQYF
12	-	-	TRBV10-3	TRBJ1-2	TGTGCCATCAACGACGGCTTCTATGGCTACACCTTC	CAINDGFYGYTF
13	-	-	TRBV6-6	TRBJ2-3	TGTGCCAGCAGTACCTCGGGGGCAGATACGCAGTATTTT	CASSTSGADTQYF
16	-	-	TRBV7-9	TRBJ2-2	TGTGCCAGCAGCTTGGTTCTCTTTCCGGACACCGGGGAGCTGTTTTTT	CASSLVLFPDTGELFF
18	-	TRBD2	TRBV4-3	TRBJ2-6	TGCGCCAGCAGCCCTCTAACTAGCGGGGTGATTGGGGCCAACGTCCTGACTTTC	CASSPLTSGVIGANVLTF
16	once	-	TRBV4-2	TRBJ2-7	TGTGCCAGCAGCCAGGTTACCTCGCCTACGGTCTACGAGCAGTACTTC	CASSQVTSPTVYEQYF
14	-	-	TRBV7-9	TRBJ2-3	TGTGCCAGCAGTTCGACAGGAGCCACAGATACGCAGTATTTT	CASSSTGATDTQYF
11	-	-	TRBV20-1	TRBJ2-7	TGCAGTGCCTATAAAGGCTACGAGCAGTACTTC	CSAYKGYEQYF